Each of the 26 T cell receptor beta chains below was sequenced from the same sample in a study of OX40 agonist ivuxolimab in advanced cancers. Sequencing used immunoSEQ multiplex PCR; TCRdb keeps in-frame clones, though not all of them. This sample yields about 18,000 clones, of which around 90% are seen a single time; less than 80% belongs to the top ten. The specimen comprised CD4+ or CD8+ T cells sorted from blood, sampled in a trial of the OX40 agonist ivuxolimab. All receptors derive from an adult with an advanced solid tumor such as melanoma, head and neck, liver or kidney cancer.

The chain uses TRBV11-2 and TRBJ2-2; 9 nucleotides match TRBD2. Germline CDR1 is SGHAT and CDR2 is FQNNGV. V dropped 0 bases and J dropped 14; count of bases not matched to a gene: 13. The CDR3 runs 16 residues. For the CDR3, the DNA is TGTGCCAGCAGCTTAGAGCTGGCTAGCGGGGTGGGCGGTCTGTTTTTT. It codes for CASSLELASGVGGLFF. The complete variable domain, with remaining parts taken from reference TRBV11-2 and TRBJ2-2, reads EAGVAQSPRYKIIEKRQSVAFWCNPISGHATLYWYQQILGQGPKLLIQFQNNGVVDDSQLPKDRFSAERLKGVDSTLKIQPAKLEDSAVYLCASSLELASGVGGLFFGEGSRLTVL.

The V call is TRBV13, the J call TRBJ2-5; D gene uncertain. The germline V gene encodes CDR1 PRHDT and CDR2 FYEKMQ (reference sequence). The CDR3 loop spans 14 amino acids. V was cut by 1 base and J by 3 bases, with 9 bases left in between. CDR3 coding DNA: TGTGCCAGCAGCTTAGTTGCAGGAGAAGAGACCCAGTACTTC. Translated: CASSLVAGEETQYF.

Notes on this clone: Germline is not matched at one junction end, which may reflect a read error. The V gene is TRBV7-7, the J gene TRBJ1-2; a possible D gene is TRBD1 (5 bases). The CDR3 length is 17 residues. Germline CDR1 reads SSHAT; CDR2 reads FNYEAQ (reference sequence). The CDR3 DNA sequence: TGCGCCAGCAGCCTCCGCCTGGGGCAGCTTAACTTCTATGGCTACACCTTC. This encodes CASSLRLGQLNFYGYTF.

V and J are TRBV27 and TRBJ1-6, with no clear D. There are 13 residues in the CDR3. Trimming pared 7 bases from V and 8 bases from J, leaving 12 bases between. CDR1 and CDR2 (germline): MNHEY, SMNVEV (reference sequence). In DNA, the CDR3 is TGTGCCAGCAAGAGCGGGTATGATTCACCCCTCCACTTT. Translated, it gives CASKSGYDSPLHF.

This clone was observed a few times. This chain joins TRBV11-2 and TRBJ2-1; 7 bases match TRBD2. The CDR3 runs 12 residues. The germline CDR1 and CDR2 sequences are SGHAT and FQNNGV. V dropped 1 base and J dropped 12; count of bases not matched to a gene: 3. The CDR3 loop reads CASSLGERGQFF. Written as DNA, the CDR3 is TGTGCCAGCAGCTTAGGGGAGCGGGGGCAGTTCTTC.

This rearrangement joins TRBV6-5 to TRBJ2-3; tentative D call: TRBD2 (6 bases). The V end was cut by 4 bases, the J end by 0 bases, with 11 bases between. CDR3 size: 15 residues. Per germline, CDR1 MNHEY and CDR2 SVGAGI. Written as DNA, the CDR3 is TGTGCCAGCAGTTGGGTAGCGGAGAGCACAGATACGCAGTATTTT. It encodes CASSWVAESTDTQYF.

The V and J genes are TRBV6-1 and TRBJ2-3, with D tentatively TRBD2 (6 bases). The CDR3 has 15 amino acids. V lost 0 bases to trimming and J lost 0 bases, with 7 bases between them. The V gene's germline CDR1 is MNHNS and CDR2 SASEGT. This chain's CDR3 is CASSEAAGSTDTQYF. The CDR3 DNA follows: TGTGCCAGCAGTGAAGCGGCGGGGAGCACAGATACGCAGTATTTT.

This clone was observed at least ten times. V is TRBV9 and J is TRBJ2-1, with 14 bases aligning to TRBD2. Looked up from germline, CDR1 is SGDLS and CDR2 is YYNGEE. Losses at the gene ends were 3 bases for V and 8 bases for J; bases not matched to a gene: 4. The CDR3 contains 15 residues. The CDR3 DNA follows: TGTGCCAGCAGCGCGACTAGCGGGGGGGTAGATGAGCAGTTCTTC. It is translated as CASSATSGGVDEQFF. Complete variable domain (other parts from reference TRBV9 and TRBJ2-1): DSGVTQTPKHLITATGQRVTLRCSPRSGDLSVYWYQQSLDQGLQFLIQYYNGEERAKGNILERFSAQQFPDLHSELNLSSLELGDSALYFCASSATSGGVDEQFFGPGTRLTVL.

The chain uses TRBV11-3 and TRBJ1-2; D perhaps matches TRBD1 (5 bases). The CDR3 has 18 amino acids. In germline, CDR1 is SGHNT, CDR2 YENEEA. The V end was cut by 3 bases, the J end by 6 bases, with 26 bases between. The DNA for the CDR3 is TGTGCCAGCAGCTTCAGACCGGCGGGGGTTTCCGGCCTAGATGGCTACACCTTC. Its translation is CASSFRPAGVSGLDGYTF.

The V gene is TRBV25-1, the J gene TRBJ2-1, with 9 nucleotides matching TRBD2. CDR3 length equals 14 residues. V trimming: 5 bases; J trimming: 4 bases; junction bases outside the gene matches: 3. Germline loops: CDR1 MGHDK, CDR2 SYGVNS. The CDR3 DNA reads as TGTGCCAGCAGTTATACTAGCGGGTACAATGAGCAGTTCTTC. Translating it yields CASSYTSGYNEQFF.

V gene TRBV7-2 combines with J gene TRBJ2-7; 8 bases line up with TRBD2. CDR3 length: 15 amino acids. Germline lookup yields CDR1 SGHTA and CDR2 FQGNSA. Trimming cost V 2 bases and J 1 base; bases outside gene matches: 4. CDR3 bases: TGTGCCAGCAGCTTATTCGGGGGGGTATCCTACGAGCAGTACTTC. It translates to CASSLFGGVSYEQYF.

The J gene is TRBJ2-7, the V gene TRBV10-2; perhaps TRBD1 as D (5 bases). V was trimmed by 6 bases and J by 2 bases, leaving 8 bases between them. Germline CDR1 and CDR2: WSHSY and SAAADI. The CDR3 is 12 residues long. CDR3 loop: CASRDTAYEQYF. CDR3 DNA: TGCGCCAGCAGGGACACGGCCTACGAGCAGTACTTC.

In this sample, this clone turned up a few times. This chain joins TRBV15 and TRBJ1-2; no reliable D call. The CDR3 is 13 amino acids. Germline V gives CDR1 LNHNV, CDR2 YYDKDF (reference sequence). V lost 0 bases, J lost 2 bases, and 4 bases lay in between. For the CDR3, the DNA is TGTGCCACCAGCAGAGACAGGAACTATGGCTACACCTTC. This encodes CATSRDRNYGYTF.

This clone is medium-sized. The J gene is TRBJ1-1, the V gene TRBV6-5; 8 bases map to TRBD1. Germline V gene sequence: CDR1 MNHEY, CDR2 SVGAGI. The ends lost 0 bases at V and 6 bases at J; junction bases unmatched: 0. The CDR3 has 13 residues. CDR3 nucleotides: TGTGCCAGCAGTTACTCGACAGGGGCTGAAGCTTTCTTT. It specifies CASSYSTGAEAFF.

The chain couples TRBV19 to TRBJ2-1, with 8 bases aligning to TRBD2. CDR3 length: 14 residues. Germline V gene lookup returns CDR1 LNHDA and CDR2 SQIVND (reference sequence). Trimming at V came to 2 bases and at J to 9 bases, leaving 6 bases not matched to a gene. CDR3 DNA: TGTGCCAGTAGTATAATAGCGGGGCACAGTGAGCAGTTCTTC. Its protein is CASSIIAGHSEQFF.

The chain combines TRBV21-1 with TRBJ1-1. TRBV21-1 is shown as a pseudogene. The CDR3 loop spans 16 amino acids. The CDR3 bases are TGTGCCAGCAAGCACAGGAGGGCCCCTATGACCACTGAAGCTTTCTTT. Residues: CASKHRRAPMTTEAFF.

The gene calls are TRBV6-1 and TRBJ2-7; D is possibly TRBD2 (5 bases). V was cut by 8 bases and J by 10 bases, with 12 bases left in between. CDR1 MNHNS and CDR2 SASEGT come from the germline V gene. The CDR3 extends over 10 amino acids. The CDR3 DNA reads TGTGCCAGCTCGGCCGGGGAACAGTACTTC. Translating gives CASSAGEQYF.

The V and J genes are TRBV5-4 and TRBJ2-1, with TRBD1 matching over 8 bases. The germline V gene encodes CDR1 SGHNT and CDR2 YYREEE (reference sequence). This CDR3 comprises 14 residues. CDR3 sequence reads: CAAAGGRRVNEQFF. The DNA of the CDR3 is TGTGCAGCCGCAGGGGGCCGACGGGTCAATGAGCAGTTCTTC.

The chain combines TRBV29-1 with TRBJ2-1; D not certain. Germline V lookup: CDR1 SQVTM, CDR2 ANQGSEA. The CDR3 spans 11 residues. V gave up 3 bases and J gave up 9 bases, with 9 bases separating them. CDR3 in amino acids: CSVEWEFEQFF. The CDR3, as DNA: TGCAGCGTTGAGTGGGAATTTGAGCAGTTCTTC.

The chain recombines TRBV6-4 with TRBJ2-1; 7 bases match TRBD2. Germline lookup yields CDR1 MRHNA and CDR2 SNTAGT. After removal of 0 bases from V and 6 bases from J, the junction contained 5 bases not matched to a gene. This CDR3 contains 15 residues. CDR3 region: CASSDSAGAGNEQFF. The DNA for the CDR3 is TGTGCCAGCAGTGACTCCGCGGGAGCGGGCAATGAGCAGTTCTTC.

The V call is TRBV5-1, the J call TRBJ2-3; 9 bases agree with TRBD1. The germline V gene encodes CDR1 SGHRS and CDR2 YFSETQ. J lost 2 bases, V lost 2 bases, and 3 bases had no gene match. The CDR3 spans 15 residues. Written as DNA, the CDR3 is TGCGCCAGCAGCTTCAGGGACAGGGCCACAGATACGCAGTATTTT. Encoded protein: CASSFRDRATDTQYF.

The CDR3 loop is CAISLFLGDTQYF. In DNA, the CDR3 is TGTGCCATCAGTCTCTTTCTGGGAGATACGCAGTATTTT. The V call is TRBV10-3, the J call TRBJ2-3; D ambiguous. Germline V lookup: CDR1 ENHRY, CDR2 SYGVKD. The CDR3 runs to 13 residues. Trimming pared 5 bases from V and 5 bases from J, leaving 11 bases between.

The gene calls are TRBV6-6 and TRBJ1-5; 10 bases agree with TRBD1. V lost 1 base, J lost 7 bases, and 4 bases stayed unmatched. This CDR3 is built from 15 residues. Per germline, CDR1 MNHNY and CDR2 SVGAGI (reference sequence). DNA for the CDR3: TGTGCCAGCAGTTACTTGGGACAGGGGAACCAGCCCCAGCATTTT. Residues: CASSYLGQGNQPQHF.

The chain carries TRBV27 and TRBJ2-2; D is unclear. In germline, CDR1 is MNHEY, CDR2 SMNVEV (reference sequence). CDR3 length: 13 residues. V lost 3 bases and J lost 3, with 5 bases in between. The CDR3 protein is CASSLTYTGELFF. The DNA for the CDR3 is TGTGCCAGCAGTTTGACCTACACCGGGGAGCTGTTTTTT.

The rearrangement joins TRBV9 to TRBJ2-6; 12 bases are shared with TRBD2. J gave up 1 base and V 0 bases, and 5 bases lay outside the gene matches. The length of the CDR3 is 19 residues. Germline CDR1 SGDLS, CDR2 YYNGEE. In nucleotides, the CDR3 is TGTGCCAGCAGCGTAGCTCGTGGACTAGCGGGGTCTGGGGCCAACGTCCTGACTTTC. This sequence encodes CASSVARGLAGSGANVLTF.

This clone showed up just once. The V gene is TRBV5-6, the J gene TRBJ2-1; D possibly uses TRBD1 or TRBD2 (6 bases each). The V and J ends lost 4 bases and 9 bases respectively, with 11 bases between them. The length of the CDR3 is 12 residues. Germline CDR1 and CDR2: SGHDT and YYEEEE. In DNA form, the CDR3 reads TGTGCCAGCAGCCCGGGGGCGGGTGAGCAGTTCTTC. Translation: CASSPGAGEQFF.